The rows below give T cell receptor beta chains drawn from one sample of a study of preoperative IRX-2 immunotherapy in early breast cancer. Profiling relied on immunoSEQ multiplex PCR, and the TCRdb table lists in-frame clones only, not all of them. The data hold over 25,000 clones, with about 75% observed a single time. Sequenced here: lymph node tissue, sampled after IRX-2 immunotherapy. These receptor sequences come from a human donor with breast cancer. CDR3s include the opening cysteine and the closing phenylalanine or tryptophan. The D gene is left open where the match is weak. The size of a clone is reported for some rows only, either as once, few or many, or as a class for expanded clones.

cdr3_length j_call v_call clone_size d_call cdr3_nt cdr3_aa
18 TRBJ2-1 TRBV7-6 - TRBD2 TGTGCCAGCAGCCCACCCTTTAGATTGGGCGGGAGGGCCGGTGAGCAGTTCTTC CASSPPFRLGGRAGEQFF
18 TRBJ2-2 TRBV11-1 - TRBD2 TGTGCCAGCAGAGGCAGGGTGACTAGCGGTAGGACACCCGGGGAGCTGTTTTTT CASRGRVTSGRTPGELFF
13 TRBJ2-3 TRBV7-8 once - TGTGCCAGCACGCAGGGGATTACGAATACGCAGTATTTT CASTQGITNTQYF
14 TRBJ1-4 TRBV5-1 - TRBD1 TGCGCCAGCAGCCCCCGGGACAGGGTTGAAAAACTGTTTTTT CASSPRDRVEKLFF
14 TRBJ2-1 TRBV6-8 once - TGTGCCAGCAGTTACGGGCTAGCCAACAATGAGCAGTTCTTC CASSYGLANNEQFF
13 TRBJ1-5 TRBV10-2 - TRBD1 TGCGCCAGCAGGGCGGGACAGGACCAGCCCCAGCATTTT CASRAGQDQPQHF
15 TRBJ2-1 TRBV11-3 few - TGTGCCAGCAGCTTATCTAGCGTATCCTACAATGAGCAGTTCTTC CASSLSSVSYNEQFF
16 TRBJ2-7 TRBV19 medium-sized - TGTGCCAGCCAGCCAGGGCAGGGGAAGGTTTCCTACGAGCAGTACTTC CASQPGQGKVSYEQYF
14 TRBJ1-2 TRBV18 - TRBD1 TGTGCCAGCTCACCCGGGACAGCTAACTATGGCTACACCTTC CASSPGTANYGYTF
14 TRBJ1-2 TRBV5-1 - TRBD1 TGCGCCAGCAGCTTGGGACAGGGGTCGTATGGCTACACCTTC CASSLGQGSYGYTF
16 TRBJ2-3 TRBV22-1 once - TGTGCCAGCAGTGGGGCCGGCGGGTTCGGCACAGATACGCAGTATTTT CASSGAGGFGTDTQYF
13 TRBJ1-5 TRBV6-8 - TRBD1 TGTGCCAGCAGTTACCGGACAGGCGGGCCCCAGCATTTT CASSYRTGGPQHF